A single T cell receptor beta chain is shown here with its context. This specimen comes from a study of PD-L1 blockade in urothelial cancer. Sequenced by immunoSEQ multiplex PCR; TCRdb stores in-frame clones only, minus some. Here the sample spans about 100,000 clones, about 85% being singletons. The CDR3 is 19 amino acids. Germline-derived CDR1 and CDR2 are SGHAT and FQDESV (reference sequence). V lost 6 bases to trimming and J lost 3 bases; unmatched junction nucleotides: 17. The TCR was taken from a man aged 45-60 years with urothelial cancer. The starting material was PBMCs, obtained around atezolizumab (anti-PD-L1) treatment. The rearrangement joins TRBV11-1 to TRBJ2-3; TRBD2 matches 11 bases. The CDR3 is CASRPSPERLAGRTDTQYF. The CDR3 DNA follows: TGTGCCAGCAGACCCAGCCCCGAAAGACTAGCGGGACGGACAGATACGCAGTATTTT. The variable domain in full, with the rest retrieved from reference TRBV11-1 and TRBJ2-3, is EAEVAQSPRYKITEKSQAVAFWCDPISGHATLYWYRQILGQGPELLVQFQDESVVDDSQLPKDRFSAERLKGVDSTLKIQPAELGDSAMYLCASRPSPERLAGRTDTQYFGPGTRLTVL.